This T cell receptor (beta chain) derives from a study of cytomegalovirus exposure and HLA in healthy donors. Broader study findings: Later work showed greater clonal expansion in HLA-associated TCR beta chains than in equally common others. Reported results showed that the classifier diagnosed cytomegalovirus status with high specificity and sensitivity. One variant, a missense change in DCLRE1C, was linked in a later analysis to TCR beta V- and J-gene trimming.

13 Jbeta primers and 60 Vbeta primers were used for the PCR. Repertoires were generated with immunoSEQ multiplex PCR, while TCRdb's copy carries only in-frame clones and drops some. Of about 110,000 clones listed, roughly 78% are singletons. As to this clone: Its antigen is unknown.

Participants comprised healthy donors of bone marrow. Trimming pared 2 bases from V and 0 bases from J, leaving 5 bases between. Germline V CDR1 and CDR2: SGHTA, FQGTGA. The CDR3 contains 14 residues. The sequencing input was PBMCs. The receptor was derived from a woman aged 30 to 39 in good health and CMV-seronegative. This sequence joins TRBV7-3 and TRBJ1-3; D remains ambiguous. The CDR3 bases are TGTGCCAGCAGCTTAGGAGGCTCTGGAAACACCATATATTTT. Its protein product is CASSLGGSGNTIYF.